This T cell receptor (beta chain) was found in a study of Graves' ophthalmopathy and Graves' hyperthyroidism. Findings of the study overall: With over 85% sensitivity and roughly 80% specificity, a 13-signature model separated ophthalmopathy from stable hyperthyroidism.

Per germline, CDR1 SEHNR and CDR2 FQNEAQ (reference sequence). V gave up 4 bases and J gave up 0 bases, with 12 bases separating them. The CDR3 loop spans 15 amino acids. The diagnosis was founded upon clinical symptoms, serum thyroxine, TRAb, thyroid ultrasound and orbital computed tomography. Using RNA transcripts, the TCR beta CDR3 regions were amplified. Investigators did first-round RT-PCR with HTBI primers, then second-round multiplex PCR. TCRdb re-derived calls from the multiplex PCR reads in MiXCR, one entry per CDR3 protein. The sample consists of almost 750,000 distinct CDR3 sequences, about 44% of them appearing once. A remark on this clonotype: The antigen remains undetermined. Since the CDR3 does not end with the conserved phenylalanine or tryptophan, this likely comes from a read error.

What was sequenced was peripheral blood. The genes are TRBV7-9 and TRBJ1-2; unclear D gene. This receptor was taken from an adult man with Graves' ophthalmopathy. The CDR3 region is CASSWNSVANYGYTL. The CDR3, as DNA: TGTGCCAGCAGCTGGAACAGCGTAGCTAACTATGGCTACACCCTC.